One and the same sample provided the 4 T cell receptor beta chains below, sequenced in a study of human T cells and chemical hapten exposure. Time point here: patch test 1, 2 weeks after DPC sensitization. Treatment meaning: therapeutic diphenylcyclopropenone sensitization with weekly scalp DPC. A single record per CDR3 protein comes from TCRdb applying MiXCR to the RACE reads. The sample holds 300,000 to 450,000 distinct CDR3 sequences, 4.8% seen once. This material consisted of whole blood, taken in connection with sensitization to the hapten diphenylcyclopropenone (DPC). Every receptor here comes from a woman between 45 and 65 years old with alopecia areata. Some clones in this sample may be carry-over from other donors' samples.

This clonotype has a handful of counts. The chain carries TRBV14 and TRBJ2-7; the D is unclear. V was shortened by 3 bases and J by 4 bases, with 7 bases between the two germline ends. The germline gives CDR1 SGHDN, CDR2 FVKESK. The CDR3 extends over 12 amino acids. In DNA form, the CDR3 reads TGTGCCAGCAGCCATATAGTGTACGAGCAGTACTTC. It is translated as CASSHIVYEQYF.

This chain connects TRBV28 to TRBJ2-7; tentative D call: TRBD2 (5 bases). V was cut by 4 bases and J by 1 base, with 14 bases left in between. Germline-derived CDR1 and CDR2 are MDHEN and SYDVKM. CDR3 length: 15 amino acids. The CDR3 spells CASSSGLSASYEQYF. CDR3 sequence (DNA): TGTGCCAGCAGTTCCGGACTCTCCGCTTCCTACGAGCAGTACTTC.

This clonotype occurred a few times. This chain joins TRBV11-3 and TRBJ2-3, with no clear D. V lost 4 bases and J 5 bases, leaving 7 bases between the germline ends. The germline V gene encodes CDR1 SGHNT and CDR2 YENEEA. This CDR3 spans 12 amino acids. CDR3 region: CASSSYGDTQYF. In nucleotides, the CDR3 is TGTGCCAGCAGCTCGTATGGAGATACGCAGTATTTT.

This clonotype was found a few times. The rearrangement joins TRBV12-3 or TRBV12-4 to TRBJ2-2, with TRBD2 as a possible D gene (5 bases). V was cut by 5 bases and J by 3 bases, with 16 bases left in between. The length of the CDR3 is 16 residues. This CDR3 is CASSPRGRVYTGELFF. In nucleotides, the CDR3 is TGTGCCAGCAGTCCCCGCGGGCGGGTGTACACCGGGGAGCTGTTTTTT.